This TCR beta chain was sequenced in a study of regulatory T cells in long-lasting Graves disease. Study overall: For under 3 months, newly diagnosed Graves' patients had been taking antithyroid drugs. Study-wide findings and caveats: Lower TCR diversity was seen in persistent Graves' patients than in newly diagnosed ones. Tissue studied was limited to peripheral blood, excluding thyroid tissue.

V trimming: 6 bases; J trimming: 7 bases; junction bases outside the gene matches: 16. CDR3 size: 16 residues. Germline V gene sequence: CDR1 LNHDA, CDR2 SQIVND (reference sequence). With iRepertoire HTBI primers and Arm-PCR of CDR3 regions, TCR beta libraries were built. Per the study methods: The study identified around 62 TRBV and approximately 15 TRBJ segments across samples. TCRdb called the multiplex PCR reads again in MiXCR, with one record for every CDR3 protein. Here the V and J calls rest on TCRdb's processing, not on the authors' analysis. The profile shows 440,000 or so distinct CDR3 sequences, under 15% of them singletons. As for this clonotype: Its target is not known.

Time point indicated: newly diagnosed GD, antithyroid drugs for less than 3 months. The TCR library was made from RNA that had been extracted from PBMCs in TRIzol. This same sample was also part of a study on T cells in Graves' hyperthyroidism and ophthalmopathy.

The clonotype originates from a woman under 40 with Graves disease. This material consisted of peripheral blood mononuclear cells (PBMCs), taken at new diagnosis, from a patient treated with antithyroid drugs. The chain has TRBV19 and TRBJ2-7, with TRBD1 matching over 9 bases. The CDR3 DNA sequence: TGTGCCAGTAGCCCCCACCGGGACAGGGTTTCCCCTGAGCAGTACTTC. This codes for CASSPHRDRVSPEQYF.